This entry describes one T cell receptor beta chain. Its antigen remains unknown. Assay: immunoSEQ multiplex PCR; the TCRdb copy retains only in-frame clones and omits some. The table lists about 50,000 clones, approximately 89% of them singletons. The data were obtained in a study of Tregs in tolerant kidney transplant recipients. Mixed chimerism was transient after nonmyeloablative marrow transplants from related graft donors. Findings of the study overall: This study did not directly address biological reproducibility.

The sample consisted of CD8+ T cells from blood (PBMCs), taken 12 months after the transplant. This sequence was found in a human patient who received a combined kidney and bone marrow transplant. The graft donor may have contributed some T cells.

CDR3 sequence (DNA): TGTGCCAGCAGCTCCAGATCCGGGACTAGCGGGAGGCGGGGAGAGACCCAGTACTTC. Its translation: CASSSRSGTSGRRGETQYF. The J gene is TRBJ2-5, the V gene TRBV7-9; 15 bases agree with TRBD2. This CDR3 is built from 19 residues. From germline, CDR1 is SEHNR and CDR2 FQNEAQ (reference sequence). V dropped 4 bases and J dropped 4; count of bases not matched to a gene: 13.